These 25 T cell receptor beta chains share one sample of origin, sequenced in a study of cytomegalovirus exposure and HLA in healthy donors. With 60 Vbeta and 13 Jbeta primers, the PCR was carried out. Data came from immunoSEQ multiplex PCR; TCRdb stores just in-frame clones and leaves some out. The sample lists approximately 180,000 clones; about 80% were seen once. Input material: PBMCs. The receptors originated from a woman between 35 and 50 years old in good health and CMV-seronegative.

The genes are TRBV30 and TRBJ1-4, with D possibly matching TRBD1 (5 bases). CDR3 size: 17 residues. V lost 0 bases and J lost 6, with 20 bases in between. The germline CDR1 and CDR2 sequences are GTSNPN and SVGIG (reference sequence). The CDR3 spells CAWSVQAGRPRDEKLFF. The CDR3 DNA reads as TGTGCCTGGAGTGTACAGGCAGGCCGACCCCGGGATGAAAAACTGTTTTTT.

The rearrangement uses TRBV6-6 and TRBJ1-1; no firm D call. Germline V gene sequence: CDR1 MNHNY, CDR2 SVGAGI (reference sequence). This CDR3 contains 14 residues. V was clipped by 7 bases and J by 8 bases, with 20 bases between them. This CDR3 reads CASTPFSRSGEAFF. CDR3 nucleotide sequence: TGTGCCAGCACTCCCTTCTCCAGGTCAGGCGAAGCTTTCTTT.

The rearrangement links TRBV19 to TRBJ2-1, with TRBD2 matching 11 bases. The CDR3 runs to 15 residues. CDR1 and CDR2 (germline): LNHDA, SQIVND (reference sequence). V lost 4 bases and J lost 8; bases outside the gene matches: 7. The CDR3 region has the DNA TGTGCCAGTAGTAAGCCTGGACTAGCGGGCTATGAGCAGTTCTTC. Translated: CASSKPGLAGYEQFF.

J is TRBJ2-7 and V is TRBV5-1; 9 bases are shared with TRBD1. This CDR3 spans 18 amino acids. Germline V gene data show CDR1 as SGHRS and CDR2 as YFSETQ. V was clipped by 1 base and J by 3 bases; unmatched bases: 14. The CDR3 DNA reads TGCGCCAGCAGCTTGCTCGGGAACGTGGGACAGGGTGTCTACGAGCAGTACTTC. As protein: CASSLLGNVGQGVYEQYF.

Worth noting for this clone: Additional DNA sequences in this sample encode the identical CDR3. This chain connects TRBV27 to TRBJ2-7; TRBD2 is a possible D gene (5 bases). The CDR3 totals 13 residues. Trimming removed 0 bases from V and 3 bases from J, with 6 bases in between. CDR1 and CDR2 from the germline V gene are MNHEY and SMNVEV (reference sequence). The CDR3 protein is CASSLSRGYEQYF. Written as DNA, the CDR3 is TGTGCCAGCAGTTTATCCCGGGGCTACGAGCAGTACTTC.

The chain employs TRBV7-3 and TRBJ1-3; TRBD1 is a possible D gene (6 bases). Trimming shortened V by 1 base and J by 2 bases, and 9 bases separated the two germline ends. CDR3 length: 15 amino acids. The germline V gene has CDR1 SGHTA and CDR2 FQGTGA. CDR3: CASSLNSGAGNTIYF. The CDR3 coding sequence is TGTGCCAGCAGCTTAAATTCAGGGGCTGGAAACACCATATATTTT.

The rearrangement joins TRBV11-3 to TRBJ2-1, with D perhaps TRBD1 (6 bases). The V and J ends lost 5 bases and 10 bases respectively, with 21 bases between them. Germline CDR1 is SGHNT and CDR2 is YENEEA. This CDR3 spans 15 amino acids. The CDR3 region is CASSPISTPGTEQFF. CDR3 in DNA: TGTGCCAGCAGCCCGATATCAACTCCCGGGACAGAGCAGTTCTTC.

CDR3 residues: CASSLAGGNEAFF. CDR3 DNA: TGTGCCAGCAGCTTGGCTGGGGGCAATGAAGCTTTCTTT. The chain couples TRBV5-4 to TRBJ1-1; D might be TRBD1 (6 bases). The CDR3 is 13 residues long. The V and J ends lost 0 bases and 7 bases respectively, with 10 bases between them. The germline V gene encodes CDR1 SGHNT and CDR2 YYREEE (reference sequence).

This clone came up once. This chain links TRBV15 with TRBJ2-3; a weak D match, TRBD2 (5 bases). Germline V lookup: CDR1 LNHNV, CDR2 YYDKDF (reference sequence). There are 16 residues in the CDR3. Trimming pared 3 bases from V and 2 bases from J, leaving 15 bases between. CDR3 DNA sequence: TGTGCCACCAGCAGTGGGGTGTTGAGGGACACAGATACGCAGTATTTT. This codes for CATSSGVLRDTDTQYF.

This clone appeared a few times. The chain links TRBV11-3 to TRBJ1-4, with D possibly being TRBD1 (5 bases). The CDR3 has 16 residues. CDR1 and CDR2 from the germline V gene are SGHNT and YENEEA. V lost 5 bases to trimming and J lost 0 bases, with 13 bases between them. CDR3 loop: CASSRGGTATNEKLFF. The DNA of the CDR3 is TGTGCCAGCAGCCGAGGAGGGACCGCAACTAATGAAAAACTGTTTTTT.

This chain connects TRBV27 to TRBJ1-1; no reliable D call. Between the trimmed V and J ends, which lost 6 bases and 6 bases, there was a span of 14 bases. This CDR3 is 13 amino acids long. Germline V lookup: CDR1 MNHEY, CDR2 SMNVEV (reference sequence). CDR3 sequence: CASSPLDFPEAFF. CDR3 nucleotides: TGTGCCAGCAGCCCCTTGGACTTCCCTGAAGCTTTCTTT.

The chain combines TRBV2 with TRBJ2-1, with D possibly TRBD2 on 8 matching bases. The V gene's germline CDR1 is SNHLY and CDR2 FYNNEI. Trimming removed 7 bases from V and 7 bases from J, with 23 bases in between. The CDR3 is 16 residues long. CDR3 loop: CASTPGGAGDRNEQFF. The CDR3 bases are TGTGCCAGCACCCCAGGGGGAGCGGGAGACAGGAATGAGCAGTTCTTC.

This rearrangement joins TRBV6-5 to TRBJ2-7; D possibly corresponds to TRBD1 (5 bases). The germline V and J ends were trimmed by 3 bases and 0 bases, with 9 bases remaining between them. The CDR3 spans 14 residues. Germline V gene lookup returns CDR1 MNHEY and CDR2 SVGAGI. The CDR3 loop reads CASSYIRDSYEQYF. The CDR3 DNA sequence: TGTGCCAGCAGTTATATCAGGGACTCCTACGAGCAGTACTTC.

The V call is TRBV7-2, the J call TRBJ1-2; the D gene is possibly TRBD1 (5 bases). Germline CDR1 SGHTA, CDR2 FQGNSA. Deletions cut 1 base from V and 2 bases from J, with 14 bases between. This CDR3 is 16 amino acids long. CDR3 amino acids: CASSLEGNHLNYGYTF. Written as DNA, the CDR3 is TGTGCCAGCAGCTTAGAGGGGAACCACTTGAACTATGGCTACACCTTC.

The rearrangement links TRBV7-9 to TRBJ2-5, with TRBD1 as a possible D gene (5 bases). Germline CDR1 is SEHNR and CDR2 is FQNEAQ (reference sequence). Trimming removed 6 bases from V and 5 bases from J, with 22 bases in between. The CDR3 spans 16 residues. CDR3 DNA: TGTGCCAGCAGTCCAGGGTTTAAAGGTCGATTGGAGACCCAGTACTTC. Amino acids: CASSPGFKGRLETQYF.

This clone occurred a few times. V usage is TRBV7-9 and J usage is TRBJ1-1, with no clear D. CDR3 length: 13 amino acids. V was clipped by 0 bases and J by 6 bases, with 8 bases between them. Germline CDR1 is SEHNR and CDR2 is FQNEAQ (reference sequence). The CDR3 spells CASSLASLSEAFF. CDR3 DNA sequence: TGTGCCAGCAGCTTAGCGTCGTTGTCTGAAGCTTTCTTT.

The chain combines TRBV5-1 with TRBJ2-5; 10 bases are shared with TRBD2. Germline-derived CDR1 and CDR2 are SGHRS and YFSETQ. The length of the CDR3 is 14 residues. V lost 4 bases and J lost 5; bases outside the gene matches: 5. CDR3 in DNA: TGCGCCAGCAGCGAGGCAGCGGGAGGGGAGACCCAGTACTTC. Its translation: CASSEAAGGETQYF.

V is TRBV2 and J is TRBJ2-3; D gene unclear. Trimming removed 7 bases from V and 0 bases from J, with 14 bases in between. This CDR3 comprises 15 residues. CDR1 is SNHLY, CDR2 FYNNEI, per germline. CDR3 DNA sequence: TGTGCCAGCACCCCCTCGCGTTCTAGCACAGATACGCAGTATTTT. Its protein is CASTPSRSSTDTQYF.

The J gene is TRBJ1-1, the V gene TRBV6-4; D may be TRBD1 (5 bases). From germline, CDR1 is MRHNA and CDR2 SNTAGT. The CDR3 loop spans 13 amino acids. The V end lost 2 bases, the J end lost 1 base, and 5 bases lay between the germline ends. CDR3 coding DNA: TGTGCCAGCAGTGACCAGGGGAACACTGAAGCTTTCTTT. Its protein product is CASSDQGNTEAFF.

This clone appeared once. J is TRBJ2-7 and V is TRBV7-9, with D perhaps matching TRBD1 (5 bases). V dropped 2 bases and J dropped 0 bases, with 8 bases sitting between them. The CDR3 is 14 residues long. The germline gives CDR1 SEHNR, CDR2 FQNEAQ (reference sequence). CDR3 region: CASSLQGNSYEQYV. CDR3 coding DNA: TGTGCCAGCAGCTTACAGGGCAACTCCTACGAGCAGTACGTC.

This clone has only a few counts. Other nucleotide sequences from this sample produce the same CDR3. The chain couples TRBV5-1 to TRBJ1-1; D is ambiguous. This CDR3 contains 11 residues. Per the germline V gene, CDR1 is SGHRS and CDR2 is YFSETQ. Trimming removed 0 bases at V and 7 bases at J, with 4 bases between. The CDR3 region is CASSLDSEAFF. CDR3 nucleotide sequence: TGCGCCAGCAGCTTGGATAGTGAAGCTTTCTTT.

The CDR3 loop reads CASSSPGLSYGYTF. CDR3 sequence (DNA): TGTGCCAGCAGCTCCCCGGGATTATCCTATGGCTACACCTTC. V is TRBV7-2 and J is TRBJ1-2; no reliable D call. V shed 4 bases and J shed 4 bases, with 13 bases lying between them. This CDR3 region has 14 residues. Germline V CDR1 and CDR2: SGHTA, FQGNSA.

V usage is TRBV19 and J usage is TRBJ2-3, with 8 positions matching TRBD2. The CDR3 has 15 amino acids. Looked up from germline, CDR1 is LNHDA and CDR2 is SQIVND (reference sequence). V gave up 5 bases and J gave up 6 bases; unmatched junction bases: 10. The CDR3 spells CASSWAGGRIDTQYF. The CDR3 nucleotides read TGTGCCAGTAGTTGGGCGGGCGGGAGGATTGATACGCAGTATTTT.

This sequence joins TRBV20-1 and TRBJ2-1; D unclear. CDR1 DFQATT and CDR2 SNEGSKA come from the germline V gene (reference sequence). Trimming removed 3 bases from V and 8 bases from J, with 8 bases in between. The CDR3 consists of 11 residues. CDR3 DNA: TGCAGTGCTAGGGTAGTACATGAGCAGTTCTTC. This gives the protein CSARVVHEQFF.

The J gene is TRBJ2-7, the V gene TRBV18; 7 bases map to TRBD1. Germline-derived CDR1 and CDR2 are KGHSH and LQKENI. V shed 2 bases and J 4 bases; nucleotides not matched to a gene: 5. The CDR3 runs 14 residues. The DNA for the CDR3 is TGTGCCAGCTCACCAAGACAGGGAGATTACGAGCAGTACTTC. The encoded protein is CASSPRQGDYEQYF.